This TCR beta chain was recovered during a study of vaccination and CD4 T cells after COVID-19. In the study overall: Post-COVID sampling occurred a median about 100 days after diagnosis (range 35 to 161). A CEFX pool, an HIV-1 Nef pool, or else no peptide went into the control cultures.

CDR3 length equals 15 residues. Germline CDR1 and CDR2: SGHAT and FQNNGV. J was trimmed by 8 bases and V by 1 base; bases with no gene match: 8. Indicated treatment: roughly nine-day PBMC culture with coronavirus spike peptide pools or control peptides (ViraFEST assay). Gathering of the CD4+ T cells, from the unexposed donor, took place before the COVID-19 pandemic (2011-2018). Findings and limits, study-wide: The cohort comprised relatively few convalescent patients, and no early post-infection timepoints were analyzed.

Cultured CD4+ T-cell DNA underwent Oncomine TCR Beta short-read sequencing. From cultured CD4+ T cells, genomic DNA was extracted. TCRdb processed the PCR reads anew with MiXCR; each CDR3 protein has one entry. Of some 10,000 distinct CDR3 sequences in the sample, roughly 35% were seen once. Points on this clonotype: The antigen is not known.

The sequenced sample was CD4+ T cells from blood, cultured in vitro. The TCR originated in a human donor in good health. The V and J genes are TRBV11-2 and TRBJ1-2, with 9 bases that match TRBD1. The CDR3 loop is CASSLGGQGRLGYTF. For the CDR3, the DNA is TGTGCCAGCAGCTTAGGGGGACAGGGAAGGTTGGGCTACACCTTC.